This T cell receptor (beta chain) emerged from a study of T cell responses to AZD1222 COVID-19 vaccine (dated by TCRdb to 2020 to 2022). About the study as a whole: AZD1222 recipients whose second dose came at about 4 weeks and those whose second dose came at about 12 weeks were combined into one group, since spike-specific TCR depth and breadth did not differ between the two schedules. Trial participants were enrolled into age subgroups of 18-55, 56-69 and 70-plus years, which contained around 150, 29 and 61 TCR-sequenced participants, respectively. A total of 230 to 250 trial participants underwent TCR sequencing, of whom 200 to 220 received two doses of AZD1222 and about 25 received two doses of the MenACWY control vaccine.

The CDR3 regions of human TCRbeta chains were analyzed by immunosequencing. As for the authors' bioinformatics: TCRs in the repertoires were compared against a reference library of SARS-CoV-2-specific TCRs that had been generated with the MIRA antigen-specificity platform. Breadth was defined as the fraction of unique TCRs that were SARS-CoV-2-associated. Depth was defined as the fraction of total T cells that were SARS-CoV-2-associated. Using the MIRA data, each spike-specific TCR was mapped to the spike region that the TCR reacts to and placed in a CD4 or CD8 class. Log10-transformed breadth and depth values were compared by one-way ANOVA with Sidak's multiple comparisons tests. The source is immuneACCESS, and TCRdb retained only in-frame sequences with V and J called. Part of the clones is not carried over; for the studies checked, unresolved V genes explain less than half of this, and the remainder is unexplained. The V and J calls and clone size come from that table; D and trimming were worked out from the DNA. In this sample the table shows 120,000 or so clones, roughly 90% of which occur a single time. About 1.6% of the sample is held by the ten biggest clonotypes.

The intended sense of this specimen's time point label: baseline before first vaccination. Vaccinee samples were obtained from the UK trials COV001 and COV002, which included a single-blind randomized controlled phase 2/3 trial of AZD1222 (ChAdOx1 nCoV-19) in healthy adults. For TCRbeta chain sequencing, PBMC samples from trial participants were taken at day 0 and at day 28 after the second dose. Of note for this clone: What antigen it recognizes has not been identified. No base qualities exist here, and no much larger clone lies one base off it.

The junction shows trimming of 0 bases on V and 6 bases on J, plus 18 bases between the germline ends. Taken from the germline V gene, the CDR1 and CDR2 loops are SGHTA and FQGNSA. Taken from cysteine to phenylalanine, the CDR3 has 16 residues. Just CDR3 DNA is preserved here, 48 bases in frame from base 1. Study-wide conclusions, independent of this receptor: Because no samples from the day 14 peak response were available, repertoires could be characterized only after the peak T cell response. Conclusions about previously exposed vaccinees are limited, since just a handful of AZD1222 recipients were seropositive for SARS-CoV-2 at baseline. The whole spike protein was spanned by vaccine-associated CD4 TCRs, and dominant responses were seen in regions 160-218 and 743-854. In the small 56-69-year group, the increase in depth fell short of significance, most likely because of low power. Participants were mostly white British, with more females than males. The authors suggested clonal diversity may have been underestimated. Nearly half of unique spike-specific TCRs reportedly recognized epitopes outside regions mutated in the B.1.351 and B.1.1.7 variants. After two AZD1222 doses, spike-specific TCR breadth and depth were significantly higher than at day 0 and than in MenACWY recipients.

This chain is built from TRBV7-2 and TRBJ2-7, with an unclear D gene assignment. The sequence was collected from an adult in good health. The input for sequencing was peripheral blood, taken on day 0 of AZD1222 vaccination. The CDR3 protein sequence reads: CASSLAPQPGLGEQYF. The DNA sequence is given as TGTGCCAGCAGCTTAGCACCACAGCCCGGCTTAGGCGAGCAGTACTTC.